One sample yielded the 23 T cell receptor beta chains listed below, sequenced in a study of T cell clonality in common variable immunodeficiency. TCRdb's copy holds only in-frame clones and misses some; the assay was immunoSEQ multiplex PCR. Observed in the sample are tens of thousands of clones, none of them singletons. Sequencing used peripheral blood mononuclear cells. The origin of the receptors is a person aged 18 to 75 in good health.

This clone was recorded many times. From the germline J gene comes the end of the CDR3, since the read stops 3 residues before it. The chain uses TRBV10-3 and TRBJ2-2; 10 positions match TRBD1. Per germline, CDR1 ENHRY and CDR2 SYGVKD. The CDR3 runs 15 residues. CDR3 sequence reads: CAISDAGTGDSPLFF. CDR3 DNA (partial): TGTGCCATCAGTGATGCCGGGACAGGGGATTCACCG.

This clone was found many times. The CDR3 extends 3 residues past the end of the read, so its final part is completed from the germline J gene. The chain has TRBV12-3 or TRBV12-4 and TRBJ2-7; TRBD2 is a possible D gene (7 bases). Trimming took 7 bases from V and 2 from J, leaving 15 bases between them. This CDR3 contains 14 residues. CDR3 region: CASTPGGRAYEQYF. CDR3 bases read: TGTGCCAGCACCCCGGGGGGCAGGGCCTACGAG.

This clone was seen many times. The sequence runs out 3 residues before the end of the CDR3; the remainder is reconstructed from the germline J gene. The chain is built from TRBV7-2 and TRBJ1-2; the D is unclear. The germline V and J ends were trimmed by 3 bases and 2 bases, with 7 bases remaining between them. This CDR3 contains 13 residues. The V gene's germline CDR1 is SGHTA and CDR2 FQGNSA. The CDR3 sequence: CASSFDFNYGYTF. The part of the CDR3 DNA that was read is TGTGCCAGCAGCTTTGACTTCAACTATGGC.

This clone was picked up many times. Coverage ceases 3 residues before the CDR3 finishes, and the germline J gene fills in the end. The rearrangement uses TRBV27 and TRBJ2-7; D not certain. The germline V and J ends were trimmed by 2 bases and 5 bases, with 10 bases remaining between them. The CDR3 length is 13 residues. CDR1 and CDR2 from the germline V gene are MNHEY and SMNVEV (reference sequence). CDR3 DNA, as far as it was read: TGTGCCAGCAGTTTAAGCGCTCCCAACGAG. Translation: CASSLSAPNE. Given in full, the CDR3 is CASSLSAPNEQYF.

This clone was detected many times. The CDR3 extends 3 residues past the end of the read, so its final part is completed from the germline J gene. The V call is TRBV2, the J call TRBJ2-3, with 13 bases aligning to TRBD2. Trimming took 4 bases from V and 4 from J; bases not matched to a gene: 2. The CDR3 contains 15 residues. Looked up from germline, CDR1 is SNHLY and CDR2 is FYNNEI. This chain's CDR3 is CASSGTSGGSDTQYF. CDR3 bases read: TGTGCCAGCAGTGGGACTAGCGGGGGTTCAGATACG.

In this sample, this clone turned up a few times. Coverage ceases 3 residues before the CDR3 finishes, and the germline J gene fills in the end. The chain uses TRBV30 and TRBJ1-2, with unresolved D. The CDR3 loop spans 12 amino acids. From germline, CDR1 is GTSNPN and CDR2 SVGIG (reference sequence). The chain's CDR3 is CAWTLGPGIYTF. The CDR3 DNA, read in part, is TGTGCCTGGACCCTCGGACCGGGGATC. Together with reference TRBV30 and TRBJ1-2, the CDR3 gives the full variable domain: SQTIHQWPATLVQPVGSPLSLECTVEGTSNPNLYWYRQAAGRGLQLLFYSVGIGQISSEVPQNLSASRPQDRQFILSSKKLLLSDSGFYLCAWTLGPGIYTFGSGTRLTVV.

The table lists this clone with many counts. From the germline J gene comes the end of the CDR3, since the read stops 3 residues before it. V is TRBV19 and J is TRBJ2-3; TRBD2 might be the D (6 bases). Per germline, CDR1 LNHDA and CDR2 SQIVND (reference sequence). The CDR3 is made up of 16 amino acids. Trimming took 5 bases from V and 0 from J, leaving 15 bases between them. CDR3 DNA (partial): TGTGCCAGTAGTCCCTGGGGCGGGGCTAGCACAGATACG. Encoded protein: CASSPWGGASTDT. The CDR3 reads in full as CASSPWGGASTDTQYF.

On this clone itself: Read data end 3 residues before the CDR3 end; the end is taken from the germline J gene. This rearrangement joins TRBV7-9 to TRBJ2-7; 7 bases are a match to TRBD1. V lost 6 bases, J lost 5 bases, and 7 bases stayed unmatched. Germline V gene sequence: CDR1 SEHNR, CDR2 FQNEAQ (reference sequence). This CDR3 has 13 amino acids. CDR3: CASSDIGGDEQYF. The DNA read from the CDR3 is TGTGCCAGCAGTGATATAGGGGGCGACGAG.

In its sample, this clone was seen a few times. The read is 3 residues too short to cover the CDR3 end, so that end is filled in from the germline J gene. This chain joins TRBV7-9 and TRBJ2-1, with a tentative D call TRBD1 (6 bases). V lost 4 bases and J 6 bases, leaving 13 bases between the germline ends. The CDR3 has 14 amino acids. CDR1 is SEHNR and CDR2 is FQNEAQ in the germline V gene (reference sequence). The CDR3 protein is CASSSWTEVNEQFF. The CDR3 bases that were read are TGTGCCAGCAGCTCTTGGACAGAAGTCAATGAG.

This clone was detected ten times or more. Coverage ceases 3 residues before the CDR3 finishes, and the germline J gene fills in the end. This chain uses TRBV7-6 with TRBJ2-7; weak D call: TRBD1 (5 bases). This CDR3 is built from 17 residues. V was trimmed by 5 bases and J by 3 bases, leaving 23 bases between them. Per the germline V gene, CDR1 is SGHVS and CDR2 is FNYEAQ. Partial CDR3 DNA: TGTGCCAGCAGCAACCATTTAGGACACGGCAATAACTACGAG. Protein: CASSNHLGHGNNYE. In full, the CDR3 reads CASSNHLGHGNNYEQYF. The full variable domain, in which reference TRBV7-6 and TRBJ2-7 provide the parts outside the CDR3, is GAGVSQSPRYKVTKRGQDVALRCDPISGHVSLYWYRQALGQGPEFLTYFNYEAQQDKSGLPNDRFSAERPEGSISTLTIQRTEQRDSAMYRCASSNHLGHGNNYEQYFGPGTRLTVT.

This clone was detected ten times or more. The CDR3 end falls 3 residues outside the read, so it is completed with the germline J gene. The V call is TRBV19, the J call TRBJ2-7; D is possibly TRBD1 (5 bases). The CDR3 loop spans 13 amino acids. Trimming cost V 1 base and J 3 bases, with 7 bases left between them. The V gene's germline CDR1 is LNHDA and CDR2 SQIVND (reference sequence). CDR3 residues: CASSIGRDYEQYF. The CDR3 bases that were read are TGTGCCAGTAGTATAGGCAGGGACTACGAG.

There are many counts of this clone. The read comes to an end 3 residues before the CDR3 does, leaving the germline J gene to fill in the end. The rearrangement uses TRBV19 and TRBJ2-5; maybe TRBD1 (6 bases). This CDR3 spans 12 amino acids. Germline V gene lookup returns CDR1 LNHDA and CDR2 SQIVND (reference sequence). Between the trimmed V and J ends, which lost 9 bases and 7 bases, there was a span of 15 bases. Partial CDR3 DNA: TGTGCCAGCGGCAACAGGGTGGGGACC. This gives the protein CASGNRVGT. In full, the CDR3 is CASGNRVGTQYF.

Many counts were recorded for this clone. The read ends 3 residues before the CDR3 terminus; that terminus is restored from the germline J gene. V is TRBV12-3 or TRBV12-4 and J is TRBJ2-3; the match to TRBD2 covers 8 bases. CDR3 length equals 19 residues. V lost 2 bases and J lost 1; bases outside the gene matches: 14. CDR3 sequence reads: CASSLTGRAGDRGTDTQYF. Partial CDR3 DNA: TGTGCCAGCAGTTTAACGGGCCGAGCGGGGGATCGAGGCACAGATACG.

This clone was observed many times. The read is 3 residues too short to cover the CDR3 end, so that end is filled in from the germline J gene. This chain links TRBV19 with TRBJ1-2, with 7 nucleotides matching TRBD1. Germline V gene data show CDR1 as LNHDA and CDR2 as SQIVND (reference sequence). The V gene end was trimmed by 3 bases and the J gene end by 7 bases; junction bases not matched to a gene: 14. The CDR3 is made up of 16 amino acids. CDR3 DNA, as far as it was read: TGTGCCAGTAGTATTTTCCCCCGACAGGGTTTGCGTGGC. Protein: CASSIFPRQGLRG. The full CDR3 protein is CASSIFPRQGLRGYTF.

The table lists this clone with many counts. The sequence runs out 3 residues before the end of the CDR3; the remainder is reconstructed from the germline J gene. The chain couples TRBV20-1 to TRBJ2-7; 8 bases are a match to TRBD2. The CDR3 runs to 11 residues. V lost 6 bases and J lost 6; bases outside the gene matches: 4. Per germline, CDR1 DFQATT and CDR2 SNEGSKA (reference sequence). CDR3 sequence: CSAETSGEQYF. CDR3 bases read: TGCAGTGCAGAAACTAGCGGCGAG.

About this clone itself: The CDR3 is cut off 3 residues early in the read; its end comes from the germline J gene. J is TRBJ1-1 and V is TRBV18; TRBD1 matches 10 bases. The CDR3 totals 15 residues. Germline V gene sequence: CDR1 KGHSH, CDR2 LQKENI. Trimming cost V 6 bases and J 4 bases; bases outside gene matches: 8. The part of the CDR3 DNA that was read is TGTGCCAGCTCCCTGACAGGGGGCAAAGGCACTGAA. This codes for CASSLTGGKGTE. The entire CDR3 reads CASSLTGGKGTEAFF.

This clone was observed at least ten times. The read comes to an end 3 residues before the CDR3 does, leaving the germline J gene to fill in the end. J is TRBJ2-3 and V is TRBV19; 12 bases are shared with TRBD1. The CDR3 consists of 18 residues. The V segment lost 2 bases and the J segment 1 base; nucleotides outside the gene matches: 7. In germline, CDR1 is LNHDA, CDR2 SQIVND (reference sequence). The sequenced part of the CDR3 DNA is TGTGCCAGTAGTATAAGGGACAGGGGGCTTTTGTGCACAGATACG. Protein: CASSIRDRGLLCTDT. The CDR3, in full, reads CASSIRDRGLLCTDTQYF.

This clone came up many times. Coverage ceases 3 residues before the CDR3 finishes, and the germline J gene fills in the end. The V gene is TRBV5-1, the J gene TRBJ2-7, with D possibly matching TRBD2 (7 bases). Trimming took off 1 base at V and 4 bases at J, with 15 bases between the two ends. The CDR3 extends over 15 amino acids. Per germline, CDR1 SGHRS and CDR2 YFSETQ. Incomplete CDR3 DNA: TGCGCCAGCAGCTTGACCCCCGGGGGGCATTACGAG. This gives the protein CASSLTPGGHYE. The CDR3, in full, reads CASSLTPGGHYEQYF.

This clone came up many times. The CDR3 region is CASSGELGLNTEAFF. CDR3 DNA (partial): TGTGCCAGCAGTGGGGAACTAGGATTGAACACTGAA. V usage is TRBV6-1 and J usage is TRBJ1-1; D is uncertain. The missing CDR3 end, 3 residues past where the read stops, is filled in from the germline J gene. V lost 4 bases and J lost 0, with 12 bases in between. CDR1 and CDR2 (germline): MNHNS, SASEGT. CDR3 length equals 15 residues.

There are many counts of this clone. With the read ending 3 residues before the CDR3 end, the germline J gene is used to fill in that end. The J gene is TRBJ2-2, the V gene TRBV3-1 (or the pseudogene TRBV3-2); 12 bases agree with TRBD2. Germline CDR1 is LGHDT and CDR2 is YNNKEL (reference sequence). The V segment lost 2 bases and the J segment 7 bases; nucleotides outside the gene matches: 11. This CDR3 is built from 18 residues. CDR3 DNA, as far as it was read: TGTGCCAGCAGCCAATTCGCTAGCGGGGGGGCCAGAATCGGGGAG. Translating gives CASSQFASGGARIGE. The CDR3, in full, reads CASSQFASGGARIGELFF.

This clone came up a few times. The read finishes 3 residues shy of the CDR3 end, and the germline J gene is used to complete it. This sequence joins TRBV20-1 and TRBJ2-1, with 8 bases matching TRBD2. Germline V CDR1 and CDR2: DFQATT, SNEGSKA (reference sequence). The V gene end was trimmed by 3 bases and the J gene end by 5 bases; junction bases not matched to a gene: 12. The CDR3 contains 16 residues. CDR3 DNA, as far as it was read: TGCAGTGCTAGTGATAACCACCGGGGGGGCGACAATGAG. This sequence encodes CSASDNHRGGDNE. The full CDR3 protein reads CSASDNHRGGDNEQFF.

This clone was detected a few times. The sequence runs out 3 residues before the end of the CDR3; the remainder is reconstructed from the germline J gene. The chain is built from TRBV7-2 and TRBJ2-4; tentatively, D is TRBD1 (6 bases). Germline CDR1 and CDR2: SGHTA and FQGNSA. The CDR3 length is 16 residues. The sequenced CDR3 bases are TGTGCCAGCAGCTTAGCGGGGGCGAAGGTTGGCTATGGT. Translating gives CASSLAGAKVGYG. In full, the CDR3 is CASSLAGAKVGYGQYF. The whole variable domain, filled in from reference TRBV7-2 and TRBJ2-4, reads GAGVSQSPSNKVTEKGKDVELRCDPISGHTALYWYRQSLGQGLEFLIYFQGNSAPDKSGLPSDRFSAERTGGSVSTLTIQRTQQEDSAVYLCASSLAGAKVGYGQYFGAGTRLSVL.

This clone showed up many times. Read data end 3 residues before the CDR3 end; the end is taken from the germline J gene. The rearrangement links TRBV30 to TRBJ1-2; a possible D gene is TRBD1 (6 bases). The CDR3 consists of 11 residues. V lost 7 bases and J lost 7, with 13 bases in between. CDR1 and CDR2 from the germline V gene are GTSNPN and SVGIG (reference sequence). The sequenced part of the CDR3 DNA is TGTGCCTATCTGACAGGCTCTGGC. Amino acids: CAYLTGSG. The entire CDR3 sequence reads CAYLTGSGYTF.